This TCR beta chain was retrieved from a study of blood T cell repertoires in COVID-19. Study as a whole: Sites in the United States, Italy and Spain provided acute and convalescent COVID-19 samples.

Per the original methods: Quantification of nucleated cells was approximated via reference gene primer amplification. The method was immunoSEQ multiplex PCR; TCRdb's version includes in-frame clones alone and lacks a portion of them. Clone size and V and J calls were adopted from that table, with D and trimming inferred from the DNA. The data hold under 55,000 clones, with about 88% observed a single time. Germline trimming cut 3 bases from V and 9 bases from J; bases unmatched to any gene: 11. This CDR3 comprises 15 residues. Germline V CDR1 and CDR2: SGHDT, YYEEEE. J is TRBJ2-1 and V is TRBV5-6, with 8 bases aligning to TRBD2. Sequencing was carried out using peripheral blood. The source of this sequence is a man aged 35-49 years with active COVID-19. In nucleotides, the CDR3 is TGTGCCAGCAGCTCCGGATCGGGGACTAGAATTGAGCAGTTCTTC. It codes for CASSSGSGTRIEQFF.